This T cell receptor (beta chain) was sequenced during a study of identical twins. To note about this clonotype: Its matching antigen is unknown.

The CDR3 contains 14 residues. Per the germline V gene, CDR1 is LNHNV and CDR2 is YYDKDF (reference sequence). Trimming took 5 bases from V and 5 from J, leaving 12 bases between them. Study-wide points: For cord blood, abundant beta clonotypes had fewer insertions, unlike memory repertoires, which showed none.

Each CDR3 protein is one row after TCRdb ran MiXCR on the 5' RACE reads. The table has approximately 670,000 distinct CDR3 sequences, roughly 6% seen once. Sequencing was carried out using naive T cells sorted from blood. V gene TRBV15 combines with J gene TRBJ1-4, with D possibly TRBD1 on 6 matching bases. The source is a man aged 18 to 30 in good health. This chain's CDR3 is CATSRRGGNEKLFF. The DNA for the CDR3 is TGTGCCACCAGCCGGAGGGGGGGAAATGAAAAACTGTTTTTT.